This T cell receptor beta chain was obtained from a study of blood T cell repertoires in COVID-19. This CDR3 spans 14 amino acids. The germline gives CDR1 SGHTA, CDR2 FQGNSA. V was shortened by 5 bases and J by 4 bases, with 11 bases between the two germline ends. The protocol was immunoSEQ multiplex PCR, while the TCRdb copy is restricted to in-frame clones and leaves out a portion. The data contain tens of thousands of clones, about 76% of them seen just once; the ten biggest clones take up 28%. There are a few counts of this clone. Specimen: peripheral blood. J is TRBJ2-2 and V is TRBV7-2, with D possibly TRBD2 on 5 matching bases. This TCR was recovered from a woman aged 80 or older with active or convalescent COVID-19. CDR3 protein: CASSLGRGTGELFF. DNA of the CDR3: TGTGCCAGCAGCCTCGGCCGGGGCACCGGGGAGCTGTTTTTT.